This TCR beta chain was obtained from a study of CD8 T cells in ankylosing spondylitis. The study's findings and limits: Blood of patients with ankylosing spondylitis appeared to be characterized by a TCR beta motif of several highly homologous variants. There was reportedly significant enrichment of clones that were disease-linked in matched ankylosing spondylitis synovial fluid.

Turning to this clonotype: What it binds is unknown.

Quantitative 5'-RACE with molecular barcodes was used to make the TCR beta libraries. In TCRdb, the 5' RACE reads were re-called with MiXCR into one record per CDR3 protein. The sample has 500,000 to 650,000 distinct CDR3 sequences, roughly 5.3% seen once; the top ten hold around 3.6%. Input material: blood, either unsorted or a sorted T cell fraction (not recorded which). The clonotype was recovered from a male donor with ankylosing spondylitis.

The CDR3 loop is CARSPESDYGYTF. CDR3 bases: TGTGCCAGGAGCCCCGAGTCCGACTATGGCTACACCTTC. This chain connects TRBV5-6 to TRBJ1-2; D ambiguous. Between the trimmed V and J ends, which lost 8 bases and 3 bases, there was a span of 14 bases. The length of the CDR3 is 13 residues. Germline V gene data show CDR1 as SGHDT and CDR2 as YYEEEE. Full variable domain (missing parts from reference TRBV5-6 and TRBJ1-2): DAGVTQSPTHLIKTRGQQVTLRCSPKSGHDTVSWYQQALGQGPQFIFQYYEEEERQRGNFPDRFSGHQFPNYSSELNVNALLLGDSALYLCARSPESDYGYTFGSGTRLTVV.